Listed below are T cell receptor beta chains from one sample, sequenced in a study of CD8 T cells in Susac syndrome. TCRdb reprocessed the immunoSEQ multiplex PCR reads via MiXCR and lists one record per CDR3 protein. The data contain 150,000 to 200,000 distinct CDR3 sequences, approximately 95% of them singletons. The sequenced material came from CD8+ T cells from PBMCs. The receptors stem from a human donor with Susac syndrome. The CDR3 runs from the conserved cysteine through the conserved F or W. A D gene is named only where the DNA matches it firmly. Rows may omit the clone size; those that give it use once, few, many or a size class.

v_call	j_call	clone_size	d_call	cdr3_aa	cdr3_nt
TRBV29-1	TRBJ2-1	NA	NA	CSVSSGPLYNEQFF	TGCAGCGTTTCGAGCGGCCCCCTCTACAATGAGCAGTTCTTC
TRBV19	TRBJ2-1	NA	NA	CASSIKGPEQFF	TGTGCCAGTAGTATCAAGGGGCCTGAGCAGTTCTTC
TRBV3-1	TRBJ2-1	NA	TRBD2	CASSQDPRDYIYNEQFF	TGTGCCAGCAGCCAAGATCCCCGGGACTATATATACAATGAGCAGTTCTTC
TRBV12-3/TRBV12-4	TRBJ1-1	NA	NA	CASSFSGLDF	TGTGCCAGCAGTTTTAGTGGGCTGGACTTT
TRBV4-2	TRBJ2-7	NA	NA	CASSQEGQSTIIYEQYF	TGTGCCAGCAGCCAGGAAGGACAGAGTACCATAATCTACGAGCAGTACTTC
TRBV7-2	TRBJ2-1	few	NA	CASSQLAVSYNEQFF	TGTGCCAGCTCCCAGTTAGCGGTCTCCTACAATGAGCAGTTCTTC
TRBV5-6	TRBJ1-2	NA	TRBD1	CASSSDRGLVVHGYTF	TGTGCCAGCAGCTCGGACAGGGGGCTGGTCGTCCATGGCTACACCTTC
TRBV20-1	TRBJ2-7	NA	TRBD2	CSARGEGYEQYF	TGCAGTGCACGAGGGGAGGGCTACGAGCAGTACTTC
TRBV20-1	TRBJ1-1	NA	NA	CSATADTEAFF	TGCAGTGCCACGGCGGACACTGAAGCTTTCTTT
TRBV4-2	TRBJ2-5	NA	NA	CASSQASGPEETQYF	TGTGCCAGCAGCCAAGCCAGCGGACCCGAAGAGACCCAGTACTTC
TRBV9	TRBJ2-6	NA	NA	CASSEGQTHTSSGANVLTF	TGTGCCAGCAGCGAGGGTCAGACCCACACCAGCTCTGGGGCCAACGTCCTGACTTTC
TRBV5-6	TRBJ2-5	NA	NA	CASSLLAEQETQYF	TGTGCCAGCAGCTTGCTGGCGGAGCAAGAGACCCAGTACTTC
TRBV7-9	TRBJ2-7	NA	TRBD2	CASSPIAGAHEQYF	TGTGCCAGCAGCCCTATAGCGGGAGCGCACGAGCAGTACTTC
TRBV5-6	TRBJ1-2	NA	NA	CASSLAQGFYGYTF	TGTGCCAGCAGCTTGGCACAGGGATTTTATGGCTACACCTTC
TRBV5-1	TRBJ1-5	NA	NA	CASSLALGSQPQHF	TGCGCCAGCAGCTTGGCCTTAGGGTCTCAGCCCCAGCATTTT
TRBV13	TRBJ2-1	NA	NA	CASSALQRSSYNEQFF	TGTGCCAGCAGTGCGCTACAGCGTTCCTCCTACAATGAGCAGTTCTTC
TRBV7-9	TRBJ2-1	NA	TRBD2	CASSLNFRTSGSNEQFF	TGTGCCAGCAGCTTAAACTTTCGGACTAGCGGGAGTAATGAGCAGTTCTTC
TRBV7-9	TRBJ2-3	NA	NA	CASSFGGHSPDTQYF	TGTGCCAGCAGCTTCGGGGGGCATTCCCCAGATACGCAGTATTTT